Listed below are T cell receptor beta chains from one sample, sequenced in a study of OX40 agonist ivuxolimab in advanced cancers. This table comes from immunoSEQ multiplex PCR, and its TCRdb copy is limited to in-frame clones, with some not included. The sample has more than 60,000 clones, around 94% seen once. The sequenced sample was CD4+ or CD8+ T cells sorted from blood, obtained in a trial of the OX40 agonist ivuxolimab. The receptor source for this set is an adult with an advanced solid tumor such as melanoma, head and neck, liver or kidney cancer. CDR3s include the opening cysteine and the closing phenylalanine or tryptophan. A D gene is named only where the DNA matches it firmly. Only some rows state a clone size, as once, few, many or a class for expanded clones.

TRBV30	-	-	TRBJ2-7	CAWSFRGWEPPYEQYF	TGTGCCTGGAGTTTCCGGGGCTGGGAACCTCCCTACGAGCAGTACTTC
TRBV6-5	-	-	TRBJ1-1	CASSSLRSEAFF	TGTGCCAGCAGTTCCCTAAGGTCTGAAGCTTTCTTT
TRBV19	TRBD1	-	TRBJ2-1	CATDPTGSGNEQFF	TGTGCCACAGACCCGACAGGGAGCGGCAATGAGCAGTTCTTC
TRBV14	-	-	TRBJ2-7	CASSQDVREQYF	TGTGCCAGCAGCCAAGATGTCAGGGAGCAGTACTTC
TRBV29-1	TRBD2	-	TRBJ2-5	CSVAGTSGRAPETQYF	TGCAGCGTCGCCGGGACTAGCGGGAGGGCCCCAGAGACCCAGTACTTC
TRBV19	-	-	TRBJ2-1	CASSIGLAWTEQFF	TGTGCCAGTAGTATAGGCCTAGCGTGGACCGAGCAGTTCTTC
TRBV4-1	-	-	TRBJ2-3	CASSQDAGALTDTQYF	TGCGCCAGCAGCCAAGATGCGGGGGCCCTCACAGATACGCAGTATTTT
TRBV7-2	-	-	TRBJ1-6	CASSYGTPWTPLHF	TGTGCCAGCAGTTACGGGACGCCCTGGACACCCCTCCACTTT
TRBV4-3	TRBD1	-	TRBJ1-6	CASSQAFMGQGNSPLHF	TGCGCCAGCAGCCAAGCCTTTATGGGACAGGGCAATTCACCCCTCCACTTT
TRBV29-1	TRBD2	-	TRBJ2-3	CSAGLAAYTDTQYF	TGCAGCGCTGGACTAGCAGCATACACAGATACGCAGTATTTT
TRBV19	-	-	TRBJ2-1	CATQVKWNEQFF	TGTGCCACTCAAGTTAAATGGAATGAGCAGTTCTTC
TRBV7-9	TRBD1	-	TRBJ2-7	CASTPWTGDHEQYF	TGTGCCAGCACCCCGTGGACAGGGGACCACGAGCAGTACTTC
TRBV4-1	-	few	TRBJ1-2	CASSQEGTANYGYTF	TGCGCCAGCAGCCAAGAAGGCACAGCGAACTATGGCTACACCTTC
TRBV6-5	-	-	TRBJ2-7	CASSYSASHPNEQYF	TGTGCCAGCAGTTACTCGGCTAGTCACCCGAACGAGCAGTACTTC
TRBV18	TRBD1	-	TRBJ1-2	CASSPGDSTAYGYTF	TGTGCCAGCTCACCGGGGGACAGCACTGCCTATGGCTACACCTTC
TRBV27	-	-	TRBJ1-2	CASSPLGGYGYTF	TGTGCCAGCAGCCCTTTGGGGGGGTATGGCTACACCTTC